These 4 T cell receptor beta chains originate from one sample sequenced in a study of cytotoxic CD8 clonotypes in ibrutinib-treated CLL. TCRdb's copy holds only in-frame clones and misses some; the assay was immunoSEQ multiplex PCR. The data show under 200,000 clones, under 90% seen once. The sequencing used PBMCs, collected after 24 months of ibrutinib treatment. These receptors were obtained from a human donor with chronic lymphocytic leukemia.

The chain carries TRBV5-1 and TRBJ2-1, with D possibly being TRBD1 (5 bases). V lost 3 bases and J lost 5, with 18 bases in between. This CDR3 has 16 amino acids. Per the germline V gene, CDR1 is SGHRS and CDR2 is YFSETQ. CDR3 sequence: CASSSTDSILNNEQFF. CDR3 bases: TGCGCCAGCAGCTCAACCGACAGCATCCTAAACAATGAGCAGTTCTTC. The full variable domain, in which reference TRBV5-1 and TRBJ2-1 provide the parts outside the CDR3, is KAGVTQTPRYLIKTRGQQVTLSCSPISGHRSVSWYQQTPGQGLQFLFEYFSETQRNKGNFPGRFSGRQFSNSRSEMNVSTLELGDSALYLCASSSTDSILNNEQFFGPGTRLTVL.

This chain uses TRBV28 with TRBJ1-2; D remains ambiguous. This CDR3 region has 10 residues. V lost 3 bases and J 4 bases, leaving 0 bases between the germline ends. Germline loops: CDR1 MDHEN, CDR2 SYDVKM. As DNA, the CDR3 is TGTGCCAGCAGTTTCTATGGCTACACCTTC. It yields the protein CASSFYGYTF.

J is TRBJ1-1 and V is TRBV6-1; D possibly corresponds to TRBD1 (5 bases). The CDR3 is made up of 15 amino acids. The germline V gene encodes CDR1 MNHNS and CDR2 SASEGT. Between the trimmed V and J ends, which lost 3 bases and 4 bases, there was a span of 15 bases. The CDR3 is CASSDRKAGSTEAFF. CDR3 DNA sequence: TGTGCCAGCAGTGATCGGAAGGCAGGGAGCACTGAAGCTTTCTTT.

CDR3 protein: CASSFGPLATNEKLFF. The CDR3 nucleotides are TGCGCCAGCAGCTTTGGACCGTTAGCAACTAATGAAAAACTGTTTTTT. The chain carries TRBV5-1 and TRBJ1-4; unclear D gene. Germline V CDR1 and CDR2: SGHRS, YFSETQ. The CDR3 totals 16 residues. V lost 2 bases and J 0 bases, leaving 11 bases between the germline ends.